Listed below are T cell receptor beta chains from one sample, sequenced in a study of T cells expressing NK-cell markers. TCRdb reanalyzed the 5' RACE reads, giving one entry per CDR3 protein sequence and no DNA. The sample's table shows about 380,000 distinct CDR3 sequences. Sequenced input: blood T cells: a sorted CD56 or NKG2C T cell subset, CD4+ or CD8+ T cells, or bulk PBMC T cells (not recorded which). The source of these receptors is a man aged 18-70 years in good health. The CDR3 runs from the conserved cysteine through the conserved F or W.

v_gene	j_gene	CDR3aa
TRBV18	TRBJ1-4	CASHHSGTTNEKLFF
TRBV29-1	TRBJ2-5	CSAGGRRGETQYF
TRBV7-9	TRBJ2-6	CASSLAGRTNVLTF
TRBV4-2	TRBJ2-3	CASSSLAGRTSTDTQYF
TRBV18	TRBJ1-2	CASSPDSSPRYGYTF
TRBV5-5	TRBJ2-7	CASSFRDRGGGEQYF
TRBV6-2/TRBV6-3	TRBJ2-7	CASSYGTGYEQYF
TRBV5-1	TRBJ1-2	CASSLLSSTASYGYTF
TRBV27	TRBJ2-6	CASSTTHSGANVLTF
TRBV9	TRBJ2-1	CASSVALGRNEQFF
TRBV5-1	TRBJ2-3	CASSLSRDRGRTQYF
TRBV4-1	TRBJ2-7	CASSQPSGSGASYEQYF
TRBV3-1	TRBJ1-5	CASSPRDRVQPQHF
TRBV15	TRBJ1-1	CATSLLPRTGEEAFF
TRBV18	TRBJ2-7	CASSPLTGQGIYEQYF
TRBV5-1	TRBJ2-6	CASSLGGPSGANVLTF
TRBV9	TRBJ1-5	CASSVGTGTASNQPQHF
TRBV28	TRBJ2-5	CASTNGWGPRETQYF
TRBV27	TRBJ2-1	CASSLVWLDYEQFF
TRBV20-1	TRBJ2-5	CSARVKVGGFQETQYF
TRBV6-1	TRBJ2-7	CASSKAGGKYEQYF
TRBV29-1	TRBJ2-7	CSVPGNSGYEQYF
TRBV20-1	TRBJ2-3	CSARGTNTDTQYF
TRBV19	TRBJ2-1	CASSILAGGLDEQFF
TRBV5-1	TRBJ1-4	CASSPGDREVNEKLFF
TRBV4-1	TRBJ2-2	CASSSPGQGIYGELFF
TRBV20-1	TRBJ1-1	CSAPTNTEAFF
TRBV7-2	TRBJ2-5	CASSQDRSRKETQYF
TRBV11-1	TRBJ2-5	CASSRFQMTGSLQETQYF
TRBV27	TRBJ1-5	CASSLSGVGSQPQHF
TRBV10-3	TRBJ1-5	CAIRATGGSGQPQHF
TRBV9	TRBJ2-1	CASSVWGGATYNEQFF
TRBV11-2	TRBJ2-3	CASSHLAGGVTDTQYF
TRBV18	TRBJ2-6	CATTRSGANVLTF
TRBV12-3/TRBV12-4	TRBJ2-3	CASSLGLAGTQYF
TRBV7-2	TRBJ2-2	CASRLTGDGELFF
TRBV20-1	TRBJ1-1	CSARDSFRLGQGNTEAFF
TRBV5-1	TRBJ1-1	CASSLGEALSNTEAFF
TRBV12-3/TRBV12-4	TRBJ1-6	CASSQGPPGAYNSPLHF
TRBV10-3	TRBJ2-3	CATGAGAPTDTQYF
TRBV4-2	TRBJ1-3	CASSPWGVTGNTIYF
TRBV29-1	TRBJ2-7	CSAQTSGGANTEQYF
TRBV2	TRBJ2-5	CASRAPGTKGETQYF
TRBV27	TRBJ2-1	CASRISPETGDTYNEQFF
TRBV19	TRBJ2-3	CASSMFWTGPRDTQYF
TRBV6-5	TRBJ2-2	CASSYSRGGVNTGELFF
TRBV5-6	TRBJ2-5	CASSSTWTARKTQYF
TRBV21-1	TRBJ2-7	CASSKLGKEYEQYF
TRBV12-3/TRBV12-4	TRBJ2-7	CASSTGGMAKRSYEQYF
TRBV5-1	TRBJ2-7	CASSPKGQGHEQYF
TRBV25-1	TRBJ1-2	CASSESLGAGYTF
TRBV4-2	TRBJ2-5	CASSQETEGGQETQYF
TRBV5-6	TRBJ2-5	CASNPPGQRSVTQYF
TRBV20-1	TRBJ2-5	CSARVIGETQYF
TRBV4-2	TRBJ2-7	CASSQEIQGVTYEQYF
TRBV15	TRBJ1-3	CATSTGTVGNTIYF
TRBV5-1	TRBJ2-1	CASSLGVSGGSSYNEQFF
TRBV12-3/TRBV12-4	TRBJ1-3	CASSFAGTPGNTIYF
TRBV18	TRBJ2-1	CASSPGSLVLKLNNEQFF